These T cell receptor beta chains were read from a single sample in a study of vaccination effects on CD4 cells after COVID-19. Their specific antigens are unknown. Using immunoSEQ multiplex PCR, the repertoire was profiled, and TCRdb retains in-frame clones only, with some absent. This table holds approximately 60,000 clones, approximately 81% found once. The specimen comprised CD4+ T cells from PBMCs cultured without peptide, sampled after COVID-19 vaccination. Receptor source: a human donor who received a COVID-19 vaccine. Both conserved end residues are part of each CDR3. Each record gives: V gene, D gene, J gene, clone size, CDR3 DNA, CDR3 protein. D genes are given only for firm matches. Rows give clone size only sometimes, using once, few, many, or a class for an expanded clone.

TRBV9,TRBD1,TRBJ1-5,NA,TGTGCCAGCAGCGCGCACAGGGGGCTCGGTCAGCCCCAGCATTTT,CASSAHRGLGQPQHF
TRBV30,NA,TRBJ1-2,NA,TGTGCCAGTCTACGACGGGCTATCTCTAACTATGGCTACACCTTC,CASLRRAISNYGYTF
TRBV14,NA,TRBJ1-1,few,TGTGCCAGCAGCCCGTACATGAACACTGAAGCTTTCTTT,CASSPYMNTEAFF
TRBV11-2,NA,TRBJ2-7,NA,TGTGCCAGCAGCTCCCCCCCGTCAGGCTACGAGCAGTACTTC,CASSSPPSGYEQYF
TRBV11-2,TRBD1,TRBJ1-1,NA,TGTGCCAGCAGCTCATCAGGGGGGGTGAACACTGAAGCTTTCTTT,CASSSSGGVNTEAFF
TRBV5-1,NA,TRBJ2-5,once,TGCGCCAGCAGCTTGGCAGGTAGCGTAGAGACCCAGTACTTC,CASSLAGSVETQYF
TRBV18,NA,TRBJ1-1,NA,TGTGCCAGCTCAGAGAATGGACCCACAAAAGCTTTCTTT,CASSENGPTKAFF
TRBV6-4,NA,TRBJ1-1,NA,TGTGCCAGCAGTGCGGGGGGGTACACTGAAGCTTTCTTT,CASSAGGYTEAFF
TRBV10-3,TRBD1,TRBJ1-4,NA,TGTGCCAGCAGGACAGGGGAGGATGAAAAACTGTTTTTT,CASRTGEDEKLFF
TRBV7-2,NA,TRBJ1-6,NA,TGTGCCAGCAGCCACCCAGACATCTATAATTCACCCCTCCACTTT,CASSHPDIYNSPLHF
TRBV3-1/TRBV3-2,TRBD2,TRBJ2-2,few,TGTGCCAGCGGAATAGCGGGGTGGGTTCGAGGCTCTAACACCGGGGAGCTGTTTTTT,CASGIAGWVRGSNTGELFF
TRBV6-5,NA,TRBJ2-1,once,TGTGCCAGCACCCAGGGGGGTGAGCAGTTCTTC,CASTQGGEQFF
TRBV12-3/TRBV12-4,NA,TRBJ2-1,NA,TGTGCCAGCAGTCGGGGATCCTACAATGAGCAGTTCTTC,CASSRGSYNEQFF
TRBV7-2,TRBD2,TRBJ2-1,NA,TGTGCCAGCAGCTTAAAGCGGGGGGGCACTGAGCAGTTCTTC,CASSLKRGGTEQFF
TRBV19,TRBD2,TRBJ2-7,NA,TGTGCCAGTAGTTCGAGACTAGCGGGAGTATCCGAGCAGTACTTC,CASSSRLAGVSEQYF
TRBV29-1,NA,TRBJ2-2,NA,TGCAGCGCAAATCGTAGCCCTAACACCGGGGAGCTGTTTTTT,CSANRSPNTGELFF
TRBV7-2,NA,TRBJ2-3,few,TGTGCCAGCAGCTTAAGGGGTGGGACTGGGAGATTGGAAGATACGCAGTATTTT,CASSLRGGTGRLEDTQYF
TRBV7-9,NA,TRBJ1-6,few,TGTGCCAGCAGCCCCGTGGGGGAGGGGATTTCACCCCTCCACTTT,CASSPVGEGISPLHF
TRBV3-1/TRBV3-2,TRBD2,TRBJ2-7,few,TGTGCCAGCAGCCCCAGACTAGCGGGAGGGACCTACGAGCAGTACTTC,CASSPRLAGGTYEQYF
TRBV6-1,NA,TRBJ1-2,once,TGTGCCAGCAGTGAACGGGGGGACTATGGCTACACCTTC,CASSERGDYGYTF
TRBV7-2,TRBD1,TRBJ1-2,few,TGTGCCAGCAGCTTAGAGACAGGGGTCTATGGCTACACCTTC,CASSLETGVYGYTF
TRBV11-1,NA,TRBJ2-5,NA,TGTGCCAGCAGCTTAGCGCTAGGGGTTCAAGAGACCCAGTACTTC,CASSLALGVQETQYF
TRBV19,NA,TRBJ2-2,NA,TGTGCCAGTAGTACCGGCCTCTGGGCTACAAACACCGGGGAGCTGTTTTTT,CASSTGLWATNTGELFF
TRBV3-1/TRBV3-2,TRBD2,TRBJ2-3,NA,TGTGCCAGCAGCCCGGGGACTAGCGGGAGGGATACGCAGTATTTT,CASSPGTSGRDTQYF
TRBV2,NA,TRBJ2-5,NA,TGTGCCAGCAAGGGAGAGCTAGCGTCTCAAGAGACCCAGTACTTC,CASKGELASQETQYF
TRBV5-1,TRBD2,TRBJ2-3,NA,TGCGCCAGCAGCTGGGGGACTAGCGGGACGGGAGATACGCAGTATTTT,CASSWGTSGTGDTQYF
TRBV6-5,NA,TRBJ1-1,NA,TGTGCCAGCAGTTACGGGGCAGTTTCTGTCCCGTCAAAAGCTTTCTTT,CASSYGAVSVPSKAFF
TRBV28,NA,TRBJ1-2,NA,TGTGCCAGCAGTTTACAGACTCAATATGGCTACACCTTC,CASSLQTQYGYTF
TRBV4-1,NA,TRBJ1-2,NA,TGCGCCAGCAGCCAGGGATGGAACTATGGCTACACCTTC,CASSQGWNYGYTF
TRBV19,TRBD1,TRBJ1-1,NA,TGTGCCAGTAGTACCGGGACAGGGGGAGCCATGAACACTGAAGCTTTCTTT,CASSTGTGGAMNTEAFF
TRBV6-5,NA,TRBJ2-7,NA,TGTGCCAGCAGTCTGACAGGCCTATACGAGCAGTACTTC,CASSLTGLYEQYF
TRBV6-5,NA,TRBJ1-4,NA,TGTGCCAGCATTTGGACAGCTACAACTAATGAAAAACTGTTTTTT,CASIWTATTNEKLFF
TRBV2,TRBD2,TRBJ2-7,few,TGTGCCAGCAGGGGCACTAGCGGGGGTACCTACGAGCAGTACTTC,CASRGTSGGTYEQYF
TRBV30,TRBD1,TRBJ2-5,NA,TGTGCCTGGAGTCTCATGGGGACAGACCAAGAGACCCAGTACTTC,CAWSLMGTDQETQYF
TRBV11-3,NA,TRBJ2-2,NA,TGTGCCAGCAGCTTAGAAAGAGGCACCGGGGAGCTGTTTTTT,CASSLERGTGELFF
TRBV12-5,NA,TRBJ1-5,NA,TGTGCTAGTGGTAACGACAGTTTTCAGCCCCAGCATTTT,CASGNDSFQPQHF
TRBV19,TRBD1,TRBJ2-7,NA,TGTGCCAGTAGGACAGGGACGAGCAACGTCTGGGAGCAGTACTTC,CASRTGTSNVWEQYF
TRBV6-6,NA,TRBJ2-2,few,TGTGCCAGCAGATTACTCACGAAAGACACCGGGGAGCTGTTTTTT,CASRLLTKDTGELFF
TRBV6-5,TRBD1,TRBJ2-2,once,TGTGCCAGCAGTTACAGGACAGGGTCGGGCACCGGGGAGCTGTTTTTT,CASSYRTGSGTGELFF
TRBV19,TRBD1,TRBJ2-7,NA,TGTGCCAGTAGTTTTTCCAGGGGGCACTACGAGCAGTACTTC,CASSFSRGHYEQYF
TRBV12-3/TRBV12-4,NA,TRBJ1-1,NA,TGTGCCAGCAGTTTAGGGCAGCCCCTGGGGGCTTTCTTT,CASSLGQPLGAFF
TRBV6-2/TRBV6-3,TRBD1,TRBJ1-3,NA,TGTGCCAGCAGTTACTCGCGGACAGGGATGAGCCACACCATATATTTT,CASSYSRTGMSHTIYF
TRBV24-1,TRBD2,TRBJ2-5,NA,TGTGCCACCAGTGACACCCTAGCGGGGGGGGAAGAGACCCAGTACTTC,CATSDTLAGGEETQYF
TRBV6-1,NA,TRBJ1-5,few,TGTGCCAGCAGTGAAGGTGCTGTGCTCCAGCATTTT,CASSEGAVLQHF
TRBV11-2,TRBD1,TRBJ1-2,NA,TGTGCCAGCAGCCCCACAGGGGGTTCTAACTATGGCTACACCTTC,CASSPTGGSNYGYTF
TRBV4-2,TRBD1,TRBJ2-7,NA,TGTGCCAGCAGCCAAGAAGGGGGACAGGCCTACGAGCAGTACTTC,CASSQEGGQAYEQYF
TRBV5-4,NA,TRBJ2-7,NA,TGTGCCAGCAGCCGAGGGGTGGAGAACGAGCAGTACTTC,CASSRGVENEQYF
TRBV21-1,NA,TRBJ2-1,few,TGTGCCAGCAGGCCCGATCATCTCGTCTACAATGAGCAGTTCTTC,CASRPDHLVYNEQFF
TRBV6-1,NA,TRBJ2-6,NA,TGTGCCAGCAGTGAGGGGCAGGGGACCACCTCTGGGGCCAACGTCCTGACTTTC,CASSEGQGTTSGANVLTF